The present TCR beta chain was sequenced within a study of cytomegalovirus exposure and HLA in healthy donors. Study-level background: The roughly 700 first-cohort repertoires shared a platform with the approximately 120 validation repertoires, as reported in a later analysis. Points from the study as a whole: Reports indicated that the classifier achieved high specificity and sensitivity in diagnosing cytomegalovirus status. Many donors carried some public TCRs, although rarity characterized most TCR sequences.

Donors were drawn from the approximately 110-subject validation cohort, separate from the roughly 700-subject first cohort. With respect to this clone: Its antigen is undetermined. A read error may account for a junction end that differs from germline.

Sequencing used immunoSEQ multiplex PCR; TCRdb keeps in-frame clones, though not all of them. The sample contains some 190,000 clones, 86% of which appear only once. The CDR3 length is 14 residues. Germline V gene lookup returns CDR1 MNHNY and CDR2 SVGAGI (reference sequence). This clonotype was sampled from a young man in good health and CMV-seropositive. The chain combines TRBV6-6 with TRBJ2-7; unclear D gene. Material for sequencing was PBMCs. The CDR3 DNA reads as TGTGCCAGCACCTCAAGGTGGGGTACCTACGAACAGTACTTC. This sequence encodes CASTSRWGTYEQYF.